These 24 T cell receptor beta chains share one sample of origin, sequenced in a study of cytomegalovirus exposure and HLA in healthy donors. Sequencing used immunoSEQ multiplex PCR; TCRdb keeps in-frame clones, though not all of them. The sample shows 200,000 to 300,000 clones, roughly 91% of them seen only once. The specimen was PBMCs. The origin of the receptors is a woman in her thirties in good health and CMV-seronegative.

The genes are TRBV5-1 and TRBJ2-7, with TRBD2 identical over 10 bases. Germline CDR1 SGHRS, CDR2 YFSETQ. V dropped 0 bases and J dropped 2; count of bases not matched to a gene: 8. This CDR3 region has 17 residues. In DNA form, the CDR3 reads TGCGCCAGCAGCTTGGGGCTAGCGGGAGAAAACCCCTACGAGCAGTACTTC. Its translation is CASSLGLAGENPYEQYF.

In DNA, the CDR3 is TGTGCCAGCAGCACGGGACAGGTATTTTACGAGCAGTACTTC. Its protein product is CASSTGQVFYEQYF. The chain is built from TRBV28 and TRBJ2-7; the match to TRBD1 covers 8 bases. The CDR3 consists of 14 residues. Trimming removed 6 bases from V and 4 bases from J; junction bases left unmatched: 8. CDR1 and CDR2 from the germline V gene are MDHEN and SYDVKM.

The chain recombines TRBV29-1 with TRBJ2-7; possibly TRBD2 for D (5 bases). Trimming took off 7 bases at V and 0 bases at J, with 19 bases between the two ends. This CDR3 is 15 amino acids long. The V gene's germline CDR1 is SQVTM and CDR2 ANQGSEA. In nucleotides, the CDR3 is TGCAGCGCCTATCTACTAGTCTCCGACTCCTACGAGCAGTACTTC. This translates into CSAYLLVSDSYEQYF.

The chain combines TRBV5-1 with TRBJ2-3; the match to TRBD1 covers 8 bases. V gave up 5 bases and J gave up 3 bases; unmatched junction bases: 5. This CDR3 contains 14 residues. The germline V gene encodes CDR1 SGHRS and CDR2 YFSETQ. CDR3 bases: TGCGCCAGCAGATCAGGACAGGGTACAGATACGCAGTATTTT. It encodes CASRSGQGTDTQYF.

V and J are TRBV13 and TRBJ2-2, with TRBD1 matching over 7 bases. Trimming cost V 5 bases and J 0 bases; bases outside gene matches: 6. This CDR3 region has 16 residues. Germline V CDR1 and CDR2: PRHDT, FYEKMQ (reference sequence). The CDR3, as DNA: TGTGCCAGCAGCGGTCCGCAGGGGGCGAACACCGGGGAGCTGTTTTTT. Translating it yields CASSGPQGANTGELFF. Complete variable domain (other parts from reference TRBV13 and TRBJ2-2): AAGVIQSPRHLIKEKRETATLKCYPIPRHDTVYWYQQGPGQDPQFLISFYEKMQSDKGSIPDRFSAQQFSDYHSELNMSSLELGDSALYFCASSGPQGANTGELFFGEGSRLTVL.

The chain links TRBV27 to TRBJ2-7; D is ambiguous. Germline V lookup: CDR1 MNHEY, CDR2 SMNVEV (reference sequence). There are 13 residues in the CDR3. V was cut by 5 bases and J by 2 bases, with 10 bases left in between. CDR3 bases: TGTGCCAGCAGTAAAGGACCCACCTACGAGCAGTACTTC. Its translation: CASSKGPTYEQYF.

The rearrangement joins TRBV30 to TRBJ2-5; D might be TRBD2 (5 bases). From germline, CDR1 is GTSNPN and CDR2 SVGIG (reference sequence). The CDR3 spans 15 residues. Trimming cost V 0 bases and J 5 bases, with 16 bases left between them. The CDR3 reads CAWSVPAGVGETQYF. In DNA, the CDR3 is TGTGCCTGGAGTGTACCCGCCGGGGTAGGGGAGACCCAGTACTTC.

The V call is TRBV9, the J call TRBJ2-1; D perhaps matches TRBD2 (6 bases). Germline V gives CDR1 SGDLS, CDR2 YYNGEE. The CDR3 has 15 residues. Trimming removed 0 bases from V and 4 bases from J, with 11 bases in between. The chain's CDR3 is CASSVESGRYNEQFF. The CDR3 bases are TGTGCCAGCAGCGTAGAGAGCGGGCGGTACAATGAGCAGTTCTTC.

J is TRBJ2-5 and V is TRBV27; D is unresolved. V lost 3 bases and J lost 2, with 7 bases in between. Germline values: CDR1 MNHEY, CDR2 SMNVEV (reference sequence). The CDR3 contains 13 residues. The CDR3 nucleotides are TGTGCCAGCAGTTTGAGTAAACAAGAGACCCAGTACTTC. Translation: CASSLSKQETQYF.

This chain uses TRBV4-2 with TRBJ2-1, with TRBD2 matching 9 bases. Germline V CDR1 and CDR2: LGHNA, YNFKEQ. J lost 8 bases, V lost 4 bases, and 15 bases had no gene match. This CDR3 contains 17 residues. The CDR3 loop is CASSLDPLAGEFYEQFF. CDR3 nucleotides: TGTGCCAGCAGCCTGGACCCCTTAGCGGGAGAGTTCTATGAGCAGTTCTTC.

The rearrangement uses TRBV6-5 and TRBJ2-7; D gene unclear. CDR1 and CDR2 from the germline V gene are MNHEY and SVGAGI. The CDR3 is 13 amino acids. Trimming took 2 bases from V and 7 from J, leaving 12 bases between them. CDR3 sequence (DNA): TGTGCCAGCAGTTACCGGCCGTTTACGGAGCAGTACTTC. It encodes CASSYRPFTEQYF.

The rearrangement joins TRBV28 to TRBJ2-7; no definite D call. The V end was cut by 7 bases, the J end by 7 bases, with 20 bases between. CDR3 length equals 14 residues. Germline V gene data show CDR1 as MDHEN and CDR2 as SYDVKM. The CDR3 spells CASTDLLGGKEQYF. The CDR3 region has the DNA TGTGCCAGCACCGACCTTTTGGGTGGGAAAGAGCAGTACTTC. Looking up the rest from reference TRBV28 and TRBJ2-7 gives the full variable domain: DVKVTQSSRYLVKRTGEKVFLECVQDMDHENMFWYRQDPGLGLRLIYFSYDVKMKEKGDIPEGYSVSREKKERFSLILESASTNQTSMYLCASTDLLGGKEQYFGPGTRLTVT.

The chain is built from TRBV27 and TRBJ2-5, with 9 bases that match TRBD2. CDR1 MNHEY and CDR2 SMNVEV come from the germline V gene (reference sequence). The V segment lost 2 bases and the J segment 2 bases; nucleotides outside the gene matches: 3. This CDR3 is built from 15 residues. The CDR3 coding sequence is TGTGCCAGCAGTTTAGCGGGAGGGCCTCAAGAGACCCAGTACTTC. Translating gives CASSLAGGPQETQYF.

Written as DNA, the CDR3 is TGTGCCAGCAGTTTACCGTACTCCACAACTAATGAAAAACTGTTTTTT. It encodes CASSLPYSTTNEKLFF. The chain combines TRBV28 with TRBJ1-4; D remains ambiguous. There are 16 residues in the CDR3. The germline V gene has CDR1 MDHEN and CDR2 SYDVKM. The V and J ends lost 2 bases and 0 bases respectively, with 10 bases between them.

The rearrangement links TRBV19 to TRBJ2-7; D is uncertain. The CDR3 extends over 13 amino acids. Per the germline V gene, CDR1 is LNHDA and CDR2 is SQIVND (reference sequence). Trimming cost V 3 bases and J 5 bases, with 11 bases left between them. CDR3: CASSILGNHEQYF. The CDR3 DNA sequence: TGTGCCAGTAGTATTTTAGGGAACCACGAGCAGTACTTC.

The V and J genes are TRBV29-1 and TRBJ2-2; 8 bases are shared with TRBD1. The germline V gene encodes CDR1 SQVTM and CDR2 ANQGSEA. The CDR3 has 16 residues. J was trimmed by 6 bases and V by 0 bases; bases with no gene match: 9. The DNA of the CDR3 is TGCAGCGTTGAAGAGGGAAGCCAGGGGGCCGCCGGGGAGCTGTTTTTT. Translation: CSVEEGSQGAAGELFF.

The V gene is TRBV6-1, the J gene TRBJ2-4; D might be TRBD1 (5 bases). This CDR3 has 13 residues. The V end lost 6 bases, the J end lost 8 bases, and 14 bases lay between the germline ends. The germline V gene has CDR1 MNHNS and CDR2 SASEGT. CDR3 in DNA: TGTGCCAGCAGAGCTACAGGATCGGACATTCAGTACTTC. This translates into CASRATGSDIQYF.

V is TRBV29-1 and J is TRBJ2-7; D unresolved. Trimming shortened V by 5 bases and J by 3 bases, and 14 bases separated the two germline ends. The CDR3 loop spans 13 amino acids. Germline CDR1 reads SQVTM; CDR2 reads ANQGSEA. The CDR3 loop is CSVHTFSGYEQYF. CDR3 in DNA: TGCAGCGTTCATACGTTCTCGGGCTACGAGCAGTACTTC.

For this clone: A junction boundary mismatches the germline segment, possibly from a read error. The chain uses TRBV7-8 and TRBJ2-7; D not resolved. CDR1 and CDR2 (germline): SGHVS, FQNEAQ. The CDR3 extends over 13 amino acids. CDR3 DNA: TGTGCCAGCAGCTTAGGCCAGGATTATCCCTCGATTTTC. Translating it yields CASSLGQDYPSIF.

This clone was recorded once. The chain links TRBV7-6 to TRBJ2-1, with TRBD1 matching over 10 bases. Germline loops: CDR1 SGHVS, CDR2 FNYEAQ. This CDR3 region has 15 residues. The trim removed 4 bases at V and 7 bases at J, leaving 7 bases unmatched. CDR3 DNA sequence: TGTGCCAGCAGCTACGGACAGGGGGTTCCAAATGAGCAGTTCTTC. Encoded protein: CASSYGQGVPNEQFF.

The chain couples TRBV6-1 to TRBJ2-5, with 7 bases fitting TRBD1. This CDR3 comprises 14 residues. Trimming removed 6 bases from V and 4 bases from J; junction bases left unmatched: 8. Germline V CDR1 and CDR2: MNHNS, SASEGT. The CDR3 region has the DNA TGTGCCAGCAGCCCCGGACAGGTTGCAGAGACCCAGTACTTC. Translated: CASSPGQVAETQYF.

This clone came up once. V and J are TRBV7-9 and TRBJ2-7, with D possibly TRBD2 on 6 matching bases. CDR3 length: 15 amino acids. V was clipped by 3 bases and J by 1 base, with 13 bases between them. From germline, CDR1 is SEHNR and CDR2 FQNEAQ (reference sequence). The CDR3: CASSFQGGSSYEQYF. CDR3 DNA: TGTGCCAGCAGCTTTCAGGGAGGCTCGTCCTACGAGCAGTACTTC.

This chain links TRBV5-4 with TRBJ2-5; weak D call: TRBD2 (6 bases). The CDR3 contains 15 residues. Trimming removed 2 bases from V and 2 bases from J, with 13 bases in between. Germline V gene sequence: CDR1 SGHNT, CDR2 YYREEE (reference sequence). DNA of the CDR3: TGTGCCAGCAGCTTACCGGGAGAGTGGCAAGAGACCCAGTACTTC. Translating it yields CASSLPGEWQETQYF.

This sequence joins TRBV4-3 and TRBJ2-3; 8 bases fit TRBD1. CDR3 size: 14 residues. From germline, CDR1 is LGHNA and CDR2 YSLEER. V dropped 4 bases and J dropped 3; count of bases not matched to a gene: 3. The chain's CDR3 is CASSPRDRTDTQYF. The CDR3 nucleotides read TGCGCCAGCAGCCCCCGGGACAGGACAGATACGCAGTATTTT.